These 2 T cell receptor beta chains came from one sample sequenced in a study of identical twins. MiXCR was run by TCRdb on the 5' RACE reads, yielding one entry per CDR3 protein. The sample has around 340,000 distinct CDR3 sequences; 12% are singletons. This sample was also put to use in a study of yellow fever vaccine responses in identical twins.

The specimen was CD8+ T cells sorted from blood. Source of these receptors: a woman aged 18-30 years in good health.

The table lists this clonotype with many counts. The V call is TRBV2, the J call TRBJ2-3, with 8 bases aligning to TRBD2. Germline lookup yields CDR1 SNHLY and CDR2 FYNNEI. Germline trimming cut 7 bases from V and 0 bases from J; bases unmatched to any gene: 6. The CDR3 runs 15 residues. This chain's CDR3 is CASTGLESSTDTQYF. CDR3 DNA: TGTGCCAGCACGGGACTAGAAAGTAGCACAGATACGCAGTATTTT.

This clonotype was seen a few times. A junction end diverges from the germline sequence, so it may reflect a read error. The chain combines TRBV27 with TRBJ1-2; no clear D gene. Germline CDR1 is MNHEY and CDR2 is SMNVEV (reference sequence). The CDR3 loop spans 11 amino acids. CDR3 nucleotide sequence: TGTGCCAGCGGTTTATTGGATGGCTACACCTTC. This translates into CASGLLDGYTF.